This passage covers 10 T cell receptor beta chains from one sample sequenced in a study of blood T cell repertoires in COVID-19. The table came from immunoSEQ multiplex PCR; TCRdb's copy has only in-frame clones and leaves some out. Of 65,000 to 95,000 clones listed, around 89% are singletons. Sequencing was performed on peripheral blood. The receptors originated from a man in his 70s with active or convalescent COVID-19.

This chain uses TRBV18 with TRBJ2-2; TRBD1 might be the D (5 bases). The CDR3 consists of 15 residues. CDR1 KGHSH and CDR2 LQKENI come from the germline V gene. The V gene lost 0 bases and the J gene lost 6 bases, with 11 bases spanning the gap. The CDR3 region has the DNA TGTGCCAGCTCACCACCAGGGGCTAGGTCCGGGGAGCTGTTTTTT. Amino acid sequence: CASSPPGARSGELFF.

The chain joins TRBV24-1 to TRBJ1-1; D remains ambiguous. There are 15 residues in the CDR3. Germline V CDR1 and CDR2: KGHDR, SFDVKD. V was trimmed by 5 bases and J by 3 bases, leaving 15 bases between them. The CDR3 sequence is CATSGGKFGDTEAFF. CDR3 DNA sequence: TGTGCCACCAGTGGTGGCAAGTTCGGAGACACTGAAGCTTTCTTT.

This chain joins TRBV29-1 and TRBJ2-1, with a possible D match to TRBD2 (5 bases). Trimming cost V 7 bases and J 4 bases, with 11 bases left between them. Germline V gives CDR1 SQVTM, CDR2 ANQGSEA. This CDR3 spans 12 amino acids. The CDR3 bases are TGCAGCGCCGCTGAGGGATACAATGAGCAGTTCTTC. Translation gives CSAAEGYNEQFF.

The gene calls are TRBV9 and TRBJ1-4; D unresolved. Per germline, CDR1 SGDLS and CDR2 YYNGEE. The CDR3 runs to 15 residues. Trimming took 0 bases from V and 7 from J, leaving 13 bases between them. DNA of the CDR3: TGTGCCAGCAGCGTAGACGCACAACGGGGTGAAAAACTGTTTTTT. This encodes CASSVDAQRGEKLFF.

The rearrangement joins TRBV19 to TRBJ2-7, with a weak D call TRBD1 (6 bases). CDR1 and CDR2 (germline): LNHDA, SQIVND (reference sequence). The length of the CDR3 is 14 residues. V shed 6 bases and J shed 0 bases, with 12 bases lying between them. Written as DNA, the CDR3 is TGTGCCAGTAGCGCGGACAGCTACTCCTACGAGCAGTACTTC. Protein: CASSADSYSYEQYF. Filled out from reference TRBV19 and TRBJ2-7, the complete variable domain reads DGGITQSPKYLFRKEGQNVTLSCEQNLNHDAMYWYRQDPGQGLRLIYYSQIVNDFQKGDIAEGYSVSREKKESFPLTVTSAQKNPTAFYLCASSADSYSYEQYFGPGTRLTVT.

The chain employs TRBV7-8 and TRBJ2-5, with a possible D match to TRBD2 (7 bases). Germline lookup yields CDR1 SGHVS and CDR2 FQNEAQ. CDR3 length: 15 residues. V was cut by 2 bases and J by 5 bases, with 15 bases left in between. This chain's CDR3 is CASSLLGGAGETQYF. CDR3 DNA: TGTGCCAGCAGCTTATTGGGGGGGGCAGGGGAGACCCAGTACTTC. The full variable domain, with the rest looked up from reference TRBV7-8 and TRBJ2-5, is GAGVSQSPRYKVAKRGQDVALRCDPISGHVSLFWYQQALGQGPEFLTYFQNEAQLDKSGLPSDRFFAERPEGSVSTLKIQRTQQEDSAVYLCASSLLGGAGETQYFGPGTRLLVL.

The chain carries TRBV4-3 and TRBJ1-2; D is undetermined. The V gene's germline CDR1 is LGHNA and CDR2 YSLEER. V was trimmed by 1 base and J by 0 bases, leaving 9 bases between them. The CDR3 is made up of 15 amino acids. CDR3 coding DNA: TGCGCCAGCAGCCAAGTTGGAGAAACTAACTATGGCTACACCTTC. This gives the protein CASSQVGETNYGYTF.

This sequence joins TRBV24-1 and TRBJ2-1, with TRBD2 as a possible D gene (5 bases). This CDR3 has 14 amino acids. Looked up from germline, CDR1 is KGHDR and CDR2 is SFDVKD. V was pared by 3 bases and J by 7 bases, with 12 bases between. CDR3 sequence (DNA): TGTGCCACCAGTGATCGGAAGCGAGGGAATGAGCAGTTCTTC. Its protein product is CATSDRKRGNEQFF.

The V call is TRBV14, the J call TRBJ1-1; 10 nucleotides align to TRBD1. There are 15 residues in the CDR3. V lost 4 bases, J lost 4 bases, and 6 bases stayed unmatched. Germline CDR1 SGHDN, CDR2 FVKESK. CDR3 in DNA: TGTGCCAGCAGCCGGGACAGGGGACGGAGCACTGAAGCTTTCTTT. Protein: CASSRDRGRSTEAFF. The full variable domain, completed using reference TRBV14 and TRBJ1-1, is EAGVTQFPSHSVIEKGQTVTLRCDPISGHDNLYWYRRVMGKEIKFLLHFVKESKQDESGMPNNRFLAERTGGTYSTLKVQPAELEDSGVYFCASSRDRGRSTEAFFGQGTRLTVV.

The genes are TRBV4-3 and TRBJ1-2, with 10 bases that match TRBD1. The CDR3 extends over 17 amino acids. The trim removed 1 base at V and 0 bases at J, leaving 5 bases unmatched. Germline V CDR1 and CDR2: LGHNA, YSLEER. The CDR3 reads CASSQGTGTGANYGYTF. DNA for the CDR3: TGCGCCAGCAGCCAAGGGACCGGGACAGGGGCTAACTATGGCTACACCTTC.